The 22 T cell receptor beta chains listed next were all sequenced from one sample in a study of cytomegalovirus exposure and HLA in healthy donors. Researchers ran the PCR with 60 Vbeta and 13 Jbeta primers. Assay used: immunoSEQ multiplex PCR; TCRdb lists only in-frame clones, some missing. The sample yields about 140,000 clones, 75% to 80% seen once. Sequences were obtained from PBMCs. These receptors were taken from a middle-aged woman in good health and CMV-seropositive.

DNA of the CDR3: TGTGCCAGCAGCCTACGGGTAATGGGGGGACGGGCTTTCTTT. Amino acids: CASSLRVMGGRAFF. The chain carries TRBV6-6 and TRBJ1-1; D might be TRBD1 (5 bases). Per the germline V gene, CDR1 is MNHNY and CDR2 is SVGAGI (reference sequence). CDR3 length: 14 residues. V was shortened by 6 bases and J by 11 bases, with 22 bases between the two germline ends.

The J gene is TRBJ1-3, the V gene TRBV4-1; D gene ambiguous. Between the trimmed V and J ends, which lost 3 bases and 0 bases, there was a span of 15 bases. CDR3 length: 17 residues. Germline CDR1 reads MGHRA; CDR2 reads YSYEKL. CDR3 DNA: TGCGCCAGCAGCCAGGCGCGGGCCGCGGACTCTGGAAACACCATATATTTT. It specifies CASSQARAADSGNTIYF.

The rearrangement joins TRBV5-1 to TRBJ2-7; weak D call: TRBD1 (6 bases). Germline CDR1 reads SGHRS; CDR2 reads YFSETQ. Trimming pared 4 bases from V and 4 bases from J, leaving 15 bases between. The CDR3 runs 14 residues. Here the CDR3 DNA reads TGCGCCAGCAGCGCCTATGGGGGCAGGTACGAGCAGTACTTC. Encoded protein: CASSAYGGRYEQYF.

The chain carries TRBV18 and TRBJ2-1; D is perhaps TRBD2 (5 bases). V was shortened by 6 bases and J by 4 bases, with 7 bases between the two germline ends. The CDR3 consists of 12 residues. Germline CDR1 KGHSH, CDR2 LQKENI. The CDR3, as DNA: TGTGCCAGCTCCGGGATTTACAATGAGCAGTTCTTC. Protein product: CASSGIYNEQFF.

CDR3: CASRDFLNGASTDTQYF. Written as DNA, the CDR3 is TGCGCCAGCAGGGACTTTCTGAACGGAGCGAGCACAGATACGCAGTATTTT. The chain recombines TRBV10-2 with TRBJ2-3, with a tentative D call TRBD2 (5 bases). Trimming pared 6 bases from V and 0 bases from J, leaving 19 bases between. The CDR3 loop spans 17 amino acids. Germline V gives CDR1 WSHSY, CDR2 SAAADI.

J is TRBJ1-2 and V is TRBV5-4, with a weak D call TRBD1 (5 bases). This CDR3 comprises 13 residues. Germline V CDR1 and CDR2: SGHNT, YYREEE (reference sequence). Trimming removed 0 bases from V and 6 bases from J, with 9 bases in between. The CDR3 protein is CASSLAGGDGYTF. The DNA for the CDR3 is TGTGCCAGCAGCTTGGCGGGGGGGGATGGCTACACCTTC.

This chain joins TRBV30 and TRBJ2-5, with 9 nucleotides matching TRBD2. From germline, CDR1 is GTSNPN and CDR2 SVGIG (reference sequence). CDR3 length: 14 amino acids. V shed 3 bases and J 9 bases; nucleotides not matched to a gene: 11. The CDR3 sequence: CAWRSTSGQWAQYF. The CDR3 DNA sequence: TGTGCCTGGAGGTCGACTAGCGGCCAATGGGCCCAGTACTTC.

The gene calls are TRBV28 and TRBJ1-5, with D unclear. V dropped 6 bases and J dropped 3 bases, with 12 bases sitting between them. Germline CDR1 MDHEN, CDR2 SYDVKM. The CDR3 is 14 amino acids. The CDR3 spells CASSLGGYNQPQHF. The CDR3 bases are TGTGCCAGCAGCTTAGGAGGGTACAATCAGCCCCAGCATTTT.

This clone appeared once. CDR3 nucleotide sequence: TGTGCCAGCAGTCAGCGTAGCGGCCCCTCCTCTGAGCAGTACTTC. It yields the protein CASSQRSGPSSEQYF. The chain carries TRBV11-2 and TRBJ2-7; a possible D gene is TRBD2 (6 bases). In germline, CDR1 is SGHAT, CDR2 FQNNGV. CDR3 length equals 15 residues. Between the trimmed V and J ends, which lost 6 bases and 7 bases, there was a span of 22 bases.

The genes are TRBV5-1 and TRBJ2-3; 7 bases are a match to TRBD2. The V gene end was trimmed by 0 bases and the J gene end by 6 bases; junction bases not matched to a gene: 4. CDR3 length equals 14 residues. Germline CDR1 and CDR2: SGHRS and YFSETQ. CDR3 residues: CASSLGSGGDTQYF. CDR3 coding DNA: TGCGCCAGCAGCTTGGGTTCGGGAGGCGATACGCAGTATTTT.

The DNA for the CDR3 is TGTGCTAGTGGTCGCGGGGCTAGCGGGCCGGAGACCCAGTACTTC. Translation: CASGRGASGPETQYF. This rearrangement joins TRBV12-5 to TRBJ2-5; 8 nucleotides line up with TRBD2. The CDR3 covers 15 residues. Per germline, CDR1 LGHNT and CDR2 FRNRAP. Losses at the gene ends were 5 bases for V and 5 bases for J; bases not matched to a gene: 10.

The CDR3 protein is CASSGTSGSYEQYF. CDR3 coding DNA: TGTGCCAGCAGTGGGACTAGCGGGAGCTACGAGCAGTACTTC. J is TRBJ2-7 and V is TRBV2; 13 bases match TRBD2. This CDR3 is 14 amino acids long. V lost 4 bases, J lost 3 bases, and 0 bases stayed unmatched. Germline CDR1 reads SNHLY; CDR2 reads FYNNEI.

The chain couples TRBV5-5 to TRBJ1-3; 8 nucleotides align to TRBD1. The junction had 7 bases not matched to a gene; V was cut back by 0 bases and J by 2 bases. This CDR3 spans 17 amino acids. From germline, CDR1 is SGHKS and CDR2 YYEKEE (reference sequence). DNA for the CDR3: TGTGCCAGCAGCTTGGTGGGGCAGGGGGCTACTGGAAACACCATATATTTT. Translation: CASSLVGQGATGNTIYF.

The V and J genes are TRBV6-1 and TRBJ2-4; 10 bases are shared with TRBD2. J gave up 0 bases and V 1 base, and 0 bases lay outside the gene matches. CDR3 length: 16 amino acids. Per the germline V gene, CDR1 is MNHNS and CDR2 is SASEGT. The CDR3 sequence is CASSEGLAGAKNIQYF. CDR3 nucleotides: TGTGCCAGCAGTGAAGGACTAGCGGGAGCCAAAAACATTCAGTACTTC.

J is TRBJ1-2 and V is TRBV6-5; 7 bases line up with TRBD1. Germline assignment: CDR1 MNHEY and CDR2 SVGAGI. V was clipped by 6 bases and J by 6 bases; unmatched bases: 10. The CDR3 loop spans 14 amino acids. The chain's CDR3 is CASRSPDRANGYTF. The CDR3 nucleotides are TGTGCCAGCAGATCCCCCGACAGGGCTAATGGCTACACCTTC.

This chain links TRBV6-1 with TRBJ2-1, with 9 bases lining up with TRBD2. The CDR3 has 13 amino acids. The trim removed 6 bases at V and 8 bases at J, leaving 5 bases unmatched. Germline CDR1 reads MNHNS; CDR2 reads SASEGT. The CDR3 reads CASRREGRDEQFF. CDR3 nucleotides: TGTGCCAGCAGGCGGGAGGGGAGGGATGAGCAGTTCTTC.

The chain couples TRBV7-8 to TRBJ1-1; D ambiguous. Trimming shortened V by 1 base and J by 4 bases, and 16 bases separated the two germline ends. Germline V gene data show CDR1 as SGHVS and CDR2 as FQNEAQ. CDR3 length equals 16 residues. The chain's CDR3 is CASSLDVRGRGTEAFF. CDR3 in DNA: TGTGCCAGCAGCTTAGATGTGAGAGGTAGAGGCACTGAAGCTTTCTTT.

The chain uses TRBV6-5 and TRBJ1-1; D is uncertain. Germline CDR1 reads MNHEY; CDR2 reads SVGAGI. Trimming took off 7 bases at V and 7 bases at J, with 13 bases between the two ends. This CDR3 contains 12 residues. CDR3 protein: CASKEGTSEAFF. CDR3 nucleotides: TGTGCCAGCAAGGAGGGTACCAGTGAAGCTTTCTTT.

The chain has TRBV18 and TRBJ1-3; D is possibly TRBD1 (6 bases). The CDR3 covers 14 residues. Germline CDR1 KGHSH, CDR2 LQKENI. Between the trimmed V and J ends, which lost 2 bases and 5 bases, there was a span of 10 bases. The CDR3: CASSPSGQRNTIYF. CDR3 DNA: TGTGCCAGCTCACCATCCGGACAGAGAAACACCATATATTTT.

The gene calls are TRBV19 and TRBJ1-5; D unclear. The CDR3 loop spans 13 amino acids. The germline V gene has CDR1 LNHDA and CDR2 SQIVND (reference sequence). Trimming shortened V by 3 bases and J by 4 bases, and 7 bases separated the two germline ends. The CDR3 DNA sequence: TGTGCCAGTAGTATGGCTGTGAATCAGCCCCAGCATTTT. It is translated as CASSMAVNQPQHF.

This chain uses TRBV11-2 with TRBJ2-7; a possible D gene is TRBD2 (6 bases). Between the trimmed V and J ends, which lost 5 bases and 3 bases, there was a span of 17 bases. Germline CDR1 SGHAT, CDR2 FQNNGV. The CDR3 consists of 15 residues. The CDR3 here is CASSGGTYSVYEQYF. DNA of the CDR3: TGTGCCAGCAGCGGGGGGACCTATAGCGTCTACGAGCAGTACTTC.

DNA of the CDR3: TGTGCCAGCTCGTCGACCGGGACTAGCTTTGGCAATGAGCAGTTCTTC. Encoded protein: CASSSTGTSFGNEQFF. The chain has TRBV18 and TRBJ2-1, with TRBD2 identical over 9 bases. Trimming removed 6 bases from V and 6 bases from J; junction bases left unmatched: 12. This CDR3 has 16 amino acids. CDR1 and CDR2 from the germline V gene are KGHSH and LQKENI.